These 22 T cell receptor beta chains were all obtained from the same sample, sequenced in a study of T-cell reconstitution after alpha-beta-depleted transplantation in children. Preparation of the TCRbeta library was carried out with unique molecular identifiers. In TCRdb, the PCR reads were re-called with MiXCR into one record per CDR3 protein. Counted here are under 75,000 distinct CDR3 sequences, approximately 10% occurring once; the ten biggest clones make up 13%. This specimen consisted of PBMCs, obtained before TCRalphabeta/CD19-depleted stem cell transplant. These receptors were taken from a boy aged 5-17 years with acute myeloid leukemia, due to receive a stem cell transplant.

Ten or more counts support this clonotype. The V call is TRBV7-9, the J call TRBJ2-1; a possible D gene is TRBD2 (5 bases). Germline CDR1 reads SEHNR; CDR2 reads FQNEAQ (reference sequence). V gave up 7 bases and J gave up 5 bases, with 15 bases separating them. This CDR3 spans 14 amino acids. DNA for the CDR3: TGTGCCAGCATCTCTGATGGGGAGAACAATGAGCAGTTCTTC. Residues: CASISDGENNEQFF.

A remark on this clonotype: A much larger clonotype is one base distant, so this may be a read error. This chain joins TRBV3-1 and TRBJ2-5; D call uncertain. From germline, CDR1 is LGHDT and CDR2 YNNKEL (reference sequence). The CDR3 has 12 residues. CDR3: CDSSQDTKTQYF. CDR3 sequence (DNA): TGTGACAGCAGCCAAGATACGAAGACCCAGTACTTC.

This clonotype was detected ten times or more. The chain combines TRBV28 with TRBJ2-7; TRBD2 agrees at 8 bases. The V gene's germline CDR1 is MDHEN and CDR2 SYDVKM. There are 13 residues in the CDR3. The V gene end was trimmed by 10 bases and the J gene end by 5 bases; junction bases not matched to a gene: 10. The CDR3 nucleotides read TGTGCCACCGAAGGGACTAGACGAGACGAGCAGTACTTC. Translation gives CATEGTRRDEQYF.

This clonotype was seen repeatedly, ten times or more. The rearrangement uses TRBV15 and TRBJ2-2; 8 nucleotides line up with TRBD1. The CDR3 has 17 amino acids. Looked up from germline, CDR1 is LNHNV and CDR2 is YYDKDF (reference sequence). V shed 5 bases and J 1 base; nucleotides not matched to a gene: 9. CDR3 sequence reads: CATSGGGTGRNTGELFF. In DNA, the CDR3 is TGTGCCACCAGCGGTGGGGGGACAGGAAGGAACACCGGGGAGCTGTTTTTT.

This clonotype was seen many times. The chain's CDR3 is CSAREDRSKPQHF. CDR3 nucleotides: TGCAGTGCTAGAGAAGATCGGTCAAAACCCCAGCATTTT. The rearrangement uses TRBV20-1 and TRBJ1-5; D is uncertain. Germline V gene lookup returns CDR1 DFQATT and CDR2 SNEGSKA (reference sequence). The CDR3 extends over 13 amino acids. V shed 0 bases and J shed 10 bases, with 13 bases lying between them.

This clonotype was detected a few times. CDR3 protein: CASSLSGGSSYEQYF. The CDR3 coding sequence is TGTGCCAGCAGTCTTAGCGGGGGGAGCTCCTACGAGCAGTACTTC. This chain links TRBV27 with TRBJ2-7, with 10 bases that match TRBD2. Trimming cost V 5 bases and J 0 bases; bases outside gene matches: 4. CDR3 length: 15 amino acids. Germline loops: CDR1 MNHEY, CDR2 SMNVEV (reference sequence).

This clonotype was observed at least ten times. The rearrangement links TRBV9 to TRBJ2-7; 8 positions match TRBD2. The CDR3 consists of 14 residues. V dropped 2 bases and J dropped 6; count of bases not matched to a gene: 7. Germline loops: CDR1 SGDLS, CDR2 YYNGEE. CDR3: CASSVTTSEGEQYF. CDR3 sequence (DNA): TGTGCCAGCAGCGTCACGACTAGCGAGGGCGAGCAGTACTTC.

In its sample, this clonotype was seen many times. The chain is built from TRBV10-2 and TRBJ2-1; 11 bases line up with TRBD2. Germline lookup yields CDR1 WSHSY and CDR2 SAAADI. J lost 4 bases, V lost 6 bases, and 5 bases had no gene match. This CDR3 region has 15 residues. CDR3 nucleotides: TGCGCCAGCAGGGCCCTAGCGGGGGGTTACAATGAGCAGTTCTTC. It is translated as CASRALAGGYNEQFF.

This clonotype occurred many times. CDR3 sequence (DNA): TGTGCCAGCAGCTTAACCGGGGGCGGCACAGATACGCAGTATTTT. Translated: CASSLTGGGTDTQYF. The V and J genes are TRBV7-3 and TRBJ2-3; D is perhaps TRBD1 or TRBD2 (6 bases each). This CDR3 is built from 15 residues. The V gene lost 0 bases and the J gene lost 1 base, with 8 bases spanning the gap. CDR1 and CDR2 from the germline V gene are SGHTA and FQGTGA.

This clonotype was found many times. The rearrangement links TRBV9 to TRBJ2-5, with 9 bases matching TRBD2. Germline trimming cut 0 bases from V and 2 bases from J; bases unmatched to any gene: 5. The germline gives CDR1 SGDLS, CDR2 YYNGEE. The CDR3 runs to 16 residues. CDR3 nucleotide sequence: TGTGCCAGCAGCGTAGCTGGGCTAGCGGGACAAGAGACCCAGTACTTC. Protein: CASSVAGLAGQETQYF.

This clonotype appeared many times. DNA for the CDR3: TGCAGTGCTAGACTAGCGGGGGGAGGGGGCGATGAGCAGTTCTTC. Protein product: CSARLAGGGGDEQFF. V gene TRBV20-1 combines with J gene TRBJ2-1; 11 bases agree with TRBD2. V lost 2 bases and J lost 8; bases outside the gene matches: 8. The CDR3 sequence is 15 residues long. Germline CDR1 reads DFQATT; CDR2 reads SNEGSKA (reference sequence).

This clonotype was seen at least ten times. The CDR3 loop is CASSPNNPNYGYTF. CDR3 in DNA: TGTGCCAGCAGTCCCAACAATCCTAACTATGGCTACACCTTC. V and J are TRBV12-3 or TRBV12-4 and TRBJ1-2, with D uncertain. Trimming stripped 5 bases from V and 0 bases from J, with 10 bases between. The CDR3 is 14 amino acids.

This clonotype appeared many times. This chain links TRBV3-1 with TRBJ2-1; 9 bases are shared with TRBD2. Germline V CDR1 and CDR2: LGHDT, YNNKEL (reference sequence). J was trimmed by 6 bases and V by 4 bases; bases with no gene match: 16. The CDR3 extends over 18 amino acids. CDR3 amino acids: CASSRRTSVTNPPNEQFF. CDR3 coding DNA: TGTGCCAGCAGCCGCCGGACTAGCGTAACGAACCCCCCCAATGAGCAGTTCTTC.

V usage is TRBV4-2 and J usage is TRBJ2-7, with D perhaps matching TRBD1 (6 bases). The CDR3 runs 13 residues. In germline, CDR1 is LGHNA, CDR2 YNFKEQ. The V gene lost 3 bases and the J gene lost 3 bases, with 9 bases spanning the gap. The CDR3 nucleotides read TGTGCCAGCAGCCAGGGGACAAACTACGAGCAGTACTTC. It is translated as CASSQGTNYEQYF.

This clonotype came up a few times. The chain carries TRBV5-1 and TRBJ2-5; D uncertain. This CDR3 has 11 amino acids. V lost 5 bases and J 5 bases, leaving 7 bases between the germline ends. Germline CDR1 is SGHRS and CDR2 is YFSETQ. In nucleotides, the CDR3 is TGCGCCAGCAGTGGCGGCGAGACCCAGTACTTC. It yields the protein CASSGGETQYF.

This clonotype was found many times. The V and J genes are TRBV10-2 and TRBJ1-1; TRBD1 agrees at 7 bases. The V gene end was trimmed by 7 bases and the J gene end by 4 bases; junction bases not matched to a gene: 6. Germline CDR1 reads WSHSY; CDR2 reads SAAADI. This CDR3 has 13 residues. The CDR3 protein is CASTMGQITEAFF. The CDR3 coding sequence is TGCGCCAGCACAATGGGACAGATCACTGAAGCTTTCTTT.

This clonotype was picked up many times. V usage is TRBV4-2 and J usage is TRBJ2-7, with D unresolved. The CDR3 consists of 11 residues. V shed 2 bases and J shed 4 bases, with 3 bases lying between them. The germline V gene has CDR1 LGHNA and CDR2 YNFKEQ. CDR3 sequence reads: CASSQNYEQYF. CDR3 DNA: TGTGCCAGCAGCCAAAATTACGAGCAGTACTTC.

A few counts support this clonotype. V is TRBV28 and J is TRBJ2-4, with 11 bases identical to TRBD2. Germline V gene data show CDR1 as MDHEN and CDR2 as SYDVKM. V trimming: 5 bases; J trimming: 3 bases; junction bases outside the gene matches: 6. The CDR3 sequence is 16 residues long. CDR3 sequence (DNA): TGTGCCAGCAGTCCGGGACTAGCGGTTCTCAAAAACATTCAGTACTTC. Its protein product is CASSPGLAVLKNIQYF.

In its sample, this clonotype was seen many times. The CDR3 DNA reads as TGTGCCACCAGTGATTTGCTGGTCTCCTACAATGAGCAGTTCTTC. Protein sequence: CATSDLLVSYNEQFF. V gene TRBV24-1 combines with J gene TRBJ2-1; no reliable D call. The germline CDR1 and CDR2 sequences are KGHDR and SFDVKD. This CDR3 has 15 amino acids. Trimming shortened V by 0 bases and J by 0 bases, and 5 bases separated the two germline ends.

There are many counts of this clonotype. The chain uses TRBV5-1 and TRBJ2-1; D possibly matches TRBD1 or TRBD2 (5 bases each). CDR1 and CDR2 from the germline V gene are SGHRS and YFSETQ. This CDR3 is 14 amino acids long. V dropped 2 bases and J dropped 4 bases, with 10 bases sitting between them. CDR3 residues: CASSFRDPYNEQFF. In nucleotides, the CDR3 is TGCGCCAGCAGCTTCCGGGACCCATACAATGAGCAGTTCTTC.

Many counts were recorded for this clonotype. The chain uses TRBV12-3 or TRBV12-4 and TRBJ2-2; D unresolved. This CDR3 has 14 residues. V lost 3 bases and J lost 7, with 12 bases in between. The CDR3 DNA follows: TGTGCCAGCAGTTTTACCGCTTCGGTCGGGGAGCTGTTTTTT. The encoded protein is CASSFTASVGELFF.

There are many counts of this clonotype. The rearrangement uses TRBV12-3 or TRBV12-4 and TRBJ2-3; 8 bases fit TRBD2. The CDR3 contains 14 residues. J gave up 3 bases and V 8 bases, and 7 bases lay outside the gene matches. The CDR3 region is CASLPVAGTDTQYF. The DNA of the CDR3 is TGTGCCAGCTTGCCCGTAGCGGGAACAGATACGCAGTATTTT.